A single sample is the source of the 17 T cell receptor beta chains below, sequenced in a study of blood T cell repertoires in COVID-19. The method was immunoSEQ multiplex PCR; TCRdb's version includes in-frame clones alone and lacks a portion of them. The data contain about 230,000 clones, 85% to 90% of them singletons. Sequencing was performed on PBMCs or T cells enriched from blood (not recorded which). These receptors were taken from a woman aged 25 to 39 with acute COVID-19.

The genes are TRBV5-6 and TRBJ2-4, with D possibly matching TRBD1 (6 bases). Trimming pared 5 bases from V and 7 bases from J, leaving 13 bases between. Germline V gene lookup returns CDR1 SGHDT and CDR2 YYEEEE. The CDR3 has 13 amino acids. Here the CDR3 DNA reads TGTGCCAGCAGATCCGACAGGAGTAACATTCAGTACTTC. Its protein product is CASRSDRSNIQYF.

This rearrangement joins TRBV21-1 to TRBJ2-2; the table's D call of TRBD1 was not tested on the DNA. TRBV21-1 is termed a pseudogene. The CDR3 has 14 residues. The chain's CDR3 is CASTQGSETGELFF. CDR3 nucleotides: TGTGCCAGCACGCAGGGGTCGGAGACCGGGGAGCTGTTTTTT.

This chain uses TRBV7-9 with TRBJ2-1; 8 bases map to TRBD1. Losses at the gene ends were 4 bases for V and 7 bases for J; bases not matched to a gene: 0. CDR1 is SEHNR and CDR2 is FQNEAQ in the germline V gene (reference sequence). The length of the CDR3 is 12 residues. The CDR3 DNA is TGTGCCAGCAGCTACAGGGGGAATGAGCAGTTCTTC. It codes for CASSYRGNEQFF. Looking up the rest from reference TRBV7-9 and TRBJ2-1 gives the full variable domain: DTGVSQNPRHKITKRGQNVTFRCDPISEHNRLYWYRQTLGQGPEFLTYFQNEAQLEKSRLLSDRFSAERPKGSFSTLEIQRTEQGDSAMYLCASSYRGNEQFFGPGTRLTVL.

Only one count was recorded for this clone. The chain combines TRBV30 with TRBJ2-1, with 8 bases identical to TRBD1. Germline assignment: CDR1 GTSNPN and CDR2 SVGIG (reference sequence). The CDR3 loop spans 16 amino acids. V was clipped by 0 bases and J by 9 bases; unmatched bases: 13. CDR3: CAWSVDSTGGRSEQFF. DNA of the CDR3: TGTGCCTGGAGTGTAGATTCCACAGGGGGAAGGAGTGAGCAGTTCTTC.

The chain recombines TRBV7-9 with TRBJ2-1, with 8 nucleotides matching TRBD2. With V trimmed by 0 bases and J by 10 bases, 2 bases remained unmatched. The V gene's germline CDR1 is SEHNR and CDR2 FQNEAQ (reference sequence). The CDR3 is 13 amino acids. The CDR3 nucleotides read TGTGCCAGCAGCTTAGCCGGGGGGGAGGAGCAGTTCTTC. It specifies CASSLAGGEEQFF.

This clone has just one count. The V call is TRBV28, the J call TRBJ1-4, with D unresolved. Germline CDR1 and CDR2: MDHEN and SYDVKM. V lost 7 bases to trimming and J lost 0 bases, with 12 bases between them. The CDR3 runs 15 residues. The CDR3 DNA reads TGTGCCAGCAATCCCATGTCAGCAACTAATGAAAAACTGTTTTTT. Amino acids: CASNPMSATNEKLFF.

The chain has TRBV4-3 and TRBJ1-4; TRBD1 aligns across 7 bases. Per the germline V gene, CDR1 is LGHNA and CDR2 is YSLEER. The trim removed 4 bases at V and 5 bases at J, leaving 13 bases unmatched. The CDR3 sequence is 17 residues long. In DNA form, the CDR3 reads TGCGCCAGCAGCCCGGACAGGACGGCCGCCGGGAATGAAAAACTGTTTTTT. Translating gives CASSPDRTAAGNEKLFF.

This CDR3 reads CASSDGPPGVDGDEQFF. CDR3 in DNA: TGTGCCAGCAGTGATGGCCCTCCAGGGGTCGACGGGGATGAGCAGTTCTTC. The chain employs TRBV2 and TRBJ2-1, with D perhaps matching TRBD1 (6 bases). Germline V lookup: CDR1 SNHLY, CDR2 FYNNEI. This CDR3 contains 17 residues. The V gene lost 3 bases and the J gene lost 8 bases, with 23 bases spanning the gap.

This chain uses TRBV2 with TRBJ1-5; 10 bases are a match to TRBD1. Germline trimming cut 7 bases from V and 0 bases from J; bases unmatched to any gene: 6. Germline CDR1 SNHLY, CDR2 FYNNEI. There are 16 residues in the CDR3. This CDR3 reads CASTGQGGYSNQPQHF. Written as DNA, the CDR3 is TGTGCCAGCACAGGACAGGGGGGATATAGCAATCAGCCCCAGCATTTT.

The chain has TRBV19 and TRBJ1-2; possibly TRBD1 for D (6 bases). Germline CDR1 and CDR2: LNHDA and SQIVND (reference sequence). CDR3 size: 15 residues. The V and J ends lost 5 bases and 4 bases respectively, with 17 bases between them. The CDR3, as DNA: TGTGCCAGTAGTCAGGGGCGTGTCAGTCTCTATGGCTACACCTTC. As protein: CASSQGRVSLYGYTF.

The chain employs TRBV7-9 and TRBJ1-6; D is perhaps TRBD1 (5 bases). V lost 5 bases, J lost 8 bases, and 16 bases lay in between. The CDR3 contains 15 residues. Germline CDR1 is SEHNR and CDR2 is FQNEAQ (reference sequence). CDR3 in DNA: TGTGCCAGCAGCGGCCCCGGGGGTCTGGATTCACCCCTCCACTTT. Translated: CASSGPGGLDSPLHF.

The V call is TRBV14, the J call TRBJ1-1; D uncertain. Germline V gene data show CDR1 as SGHDN and CDR2 as FVKESK. Trimming left V 0 bases short and J 3 bases short, with 8 bases between. The CDR3 runs 14 residues. The CDR3 reads CASSQELGYTEAFF. The CDR3, as DNA: TGTGCCAGCAGCCAAGAGCTCGGTTACACTGAAGCTTTCTTT.

This clone turned up a few times. V usage is TRBV3-1 (or the pseudogene TRBV3-2) and J usage is TRBJ1-6, with TRBD1 matching 7 bases. Germline values: CDR1 LGHDT, CDR2 YNNKEL (reference sequence). The ends lost 4 bases at V and 7 bases at J; junction bases unmatched: 7. The CDR3 covers 15 residues. CDR3 in DNA: TGTGCCAGCAGCCGTGCGACAGGGCAGAATTCACCCCTCCACTTT. Translated: CASSRATGQNSPLHF.

This clone was observed a single time. The chain employs TRBV6-1 and TRBJ2-3; TRBD2 matches at 12 bases. From germline, CDR1 is MNHNS and CDR2 SASEGT. Trimming cost V 1 base and J 4 bases; bases outside gene matches: 0. The CDR3 totals 15 residues. CDR3: CASSEGTSGADTQYF. Here the CDR3 DNA reads TGTGCCAGCAGTGAAGGGACTAGCGGGGCAGATACGCAGTATTTT.

The chain is built from TRBV5-6 and TRBJ2-3; 10 positions agree with TRBD1. CDR3 length: 18 residues. V gave up 2 bases and J gave up 1 base; unmatched junction bases: 10. Germline CDR1 SGHDT, CDR2 YYEEEE. The CDR3 nucleotides are TGTGCCAGCAGCTTCTTGGTAGGGACAGGGGAGGGCACAGATACGCAGTATTTT. Translating gives CASSFLVGTGEGTDTQYF.

This sequence joins TRBV10-3 and TRBJ1-5; 12 bases are shared with TRBD1. V shed 10 bases and J 6 bases; nucleotides not matched to a gene: 10. The V gene's germline CDR1 is ENHRY and CDR2 SYGVKD. CDR3 length: 15 residues. Here the CDR3 reads CATLPGTGGFQPQHF. CDR3 nucleotides: TGTGCCACACTACCGGGGACAGGGGGCTTTCAGCCCCAGCATTTT.

V and J are TRBV5-1 and TRBJ1-1, with a weak D call TRBD1 (6 bases). The CDR3 is 16 amino acids. Between the trimmed V and J ends, which lost 4 bases and 0 bases, there was a span of 16 bases. The germline CDR1 and CDR2 sequences are SGHRS and YFSETQ. The CDR3 DNA reads TGCGCCAGCAGCAATGGACAGCTCAATATGAACACTGAAGCTTTCTTT. Residues: CASSNGQLNMNTEAFF.